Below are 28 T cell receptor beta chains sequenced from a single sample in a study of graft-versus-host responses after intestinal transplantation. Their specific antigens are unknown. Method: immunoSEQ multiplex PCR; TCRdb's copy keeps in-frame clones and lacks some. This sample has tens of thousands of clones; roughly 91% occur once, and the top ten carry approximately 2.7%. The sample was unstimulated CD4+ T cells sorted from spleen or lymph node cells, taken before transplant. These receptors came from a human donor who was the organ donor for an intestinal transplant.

The CDR3 bases are TGTGCCAGCAGCGCCGGGACAGGGAATCAGCCCCAGCATTTT. Translated, it gives CASSAGTGNQPQHF. V usage is TRBV9 and J usage is TRBJ1-5; the match to TRBD1 covers 9 bases. The V segment lost 3 bases and the J segment 4 bases; nucleotides outside the gene matches: 2. Germline CDR1 reads SGDLS; CDR2 reads YYNGEE. This CDR3 comprises 14 residues.

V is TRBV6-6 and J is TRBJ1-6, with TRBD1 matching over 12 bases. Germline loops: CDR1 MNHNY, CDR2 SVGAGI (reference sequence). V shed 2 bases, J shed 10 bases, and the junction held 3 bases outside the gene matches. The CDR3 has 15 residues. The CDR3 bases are TGTGCCAGCAGTTACACCGGGACAGGGGGCTCACCCCTCCACTTT. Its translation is CASSYTGTGGSPLHF.

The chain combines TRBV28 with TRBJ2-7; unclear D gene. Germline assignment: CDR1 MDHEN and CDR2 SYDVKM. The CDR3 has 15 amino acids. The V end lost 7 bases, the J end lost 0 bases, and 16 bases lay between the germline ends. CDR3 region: CASNGPRLGSYEQYF. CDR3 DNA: TGTGCCAGCAACGGCCCCAGGTTAGGCTCCTACGAGCAGTACTTC.

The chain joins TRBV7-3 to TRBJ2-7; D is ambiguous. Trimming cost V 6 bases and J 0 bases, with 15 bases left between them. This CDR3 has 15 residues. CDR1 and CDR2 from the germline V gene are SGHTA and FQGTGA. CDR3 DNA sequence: TGTGCCAGCAGAGTTGGGTTGACAAGCTCCTACGAGCAGTACTTC. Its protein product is CASRVGLTSSYEQYF.

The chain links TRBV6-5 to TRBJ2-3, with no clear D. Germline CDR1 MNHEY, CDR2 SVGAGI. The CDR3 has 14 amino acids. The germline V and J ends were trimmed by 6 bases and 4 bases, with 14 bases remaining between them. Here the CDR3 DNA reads TGTGCCAGCAGACCCCGCGTACCAGCAGATACGCAGTATTTT. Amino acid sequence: CASRPRVPADTQYF.

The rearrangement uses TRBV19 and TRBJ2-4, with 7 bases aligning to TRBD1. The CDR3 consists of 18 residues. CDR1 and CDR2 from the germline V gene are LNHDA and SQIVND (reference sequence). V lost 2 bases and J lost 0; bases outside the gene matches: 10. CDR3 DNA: TGTGCCAGTAGTATACGCTTCGACAGGGCCCTAGCCAAAAACATTCAGTACTTC. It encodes CASSIRFDRALAKNIQYF.

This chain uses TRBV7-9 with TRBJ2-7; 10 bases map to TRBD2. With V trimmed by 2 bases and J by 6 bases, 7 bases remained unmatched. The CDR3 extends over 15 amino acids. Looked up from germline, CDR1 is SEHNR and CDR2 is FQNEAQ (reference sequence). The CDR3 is CASSLLLAGATEQYF. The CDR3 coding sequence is TGTGCCAGCAGCTTACTCCTAGCGGGAGCTACCGAGCAGTACTTC.

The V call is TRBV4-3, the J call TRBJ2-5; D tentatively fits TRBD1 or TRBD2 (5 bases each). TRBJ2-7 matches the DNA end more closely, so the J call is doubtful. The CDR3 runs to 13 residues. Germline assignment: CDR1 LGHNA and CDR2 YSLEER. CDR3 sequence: CASSQGRTYEQYF. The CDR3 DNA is TGCGCCAGCAGCCAAGGGAGGACATACGAGCAGTACTTC.

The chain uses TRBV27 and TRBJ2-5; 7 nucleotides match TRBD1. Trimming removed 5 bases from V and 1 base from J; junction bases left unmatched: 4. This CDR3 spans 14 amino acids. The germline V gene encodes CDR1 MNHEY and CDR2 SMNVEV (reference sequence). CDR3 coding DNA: TGTGCCAGCAGTGAACAGGGGATCCAAGAGACCCAGTACTTC. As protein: CASSEQGIQETQYF.

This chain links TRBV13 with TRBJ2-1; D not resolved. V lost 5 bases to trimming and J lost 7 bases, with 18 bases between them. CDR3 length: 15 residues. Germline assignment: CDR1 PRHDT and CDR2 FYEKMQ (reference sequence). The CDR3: CASSPSVPRENEQFF. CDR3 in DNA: TGTGCCAGCAGCCCATCTGTACCTAGGGAAAATGAGCAGTTCTTC.

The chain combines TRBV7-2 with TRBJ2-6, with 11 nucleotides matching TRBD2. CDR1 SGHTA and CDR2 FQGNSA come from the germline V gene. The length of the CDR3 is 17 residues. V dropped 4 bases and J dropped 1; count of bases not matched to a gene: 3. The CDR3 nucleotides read TGTGCCAGCAGCTCTACTAGCGGGAGTTCTGGGGCCAACGTCCTGACTTTC. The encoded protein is CASSSTSGSSGANVLTF.

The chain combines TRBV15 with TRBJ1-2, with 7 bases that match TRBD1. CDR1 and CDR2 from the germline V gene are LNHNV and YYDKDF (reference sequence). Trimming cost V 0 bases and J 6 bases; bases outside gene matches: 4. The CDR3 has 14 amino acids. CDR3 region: CATSRDPTGHGYTF. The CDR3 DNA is TGTGCCACCAGCAGAGATCCGACAGGGCATGGCTACACCTTC.

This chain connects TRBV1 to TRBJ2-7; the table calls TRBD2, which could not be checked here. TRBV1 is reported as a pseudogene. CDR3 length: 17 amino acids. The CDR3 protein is CTSSQAPRTSGRYEQYF. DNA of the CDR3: TGCACCAGCAGCCAAGCTCCTCGGACTAGCGGACGTTACGAGCAGTACTTC.

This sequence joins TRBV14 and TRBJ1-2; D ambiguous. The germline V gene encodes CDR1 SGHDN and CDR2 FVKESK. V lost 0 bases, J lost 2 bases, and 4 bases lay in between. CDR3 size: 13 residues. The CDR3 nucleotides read TGTGCCAGCAGCCAAGACAGGAACTATGGCTACACCTTC. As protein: CASSQDRNYGYTF.

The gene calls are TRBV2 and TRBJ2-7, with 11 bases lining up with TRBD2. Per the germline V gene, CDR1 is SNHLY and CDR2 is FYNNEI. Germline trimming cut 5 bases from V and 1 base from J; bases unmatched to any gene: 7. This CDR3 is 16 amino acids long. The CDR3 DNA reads TGTGCCAGCAGTCCCACTAGCGGGAGTTCTTCCTACGAGCAGTACTTC. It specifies CASSPTSGSSSYEQYF.

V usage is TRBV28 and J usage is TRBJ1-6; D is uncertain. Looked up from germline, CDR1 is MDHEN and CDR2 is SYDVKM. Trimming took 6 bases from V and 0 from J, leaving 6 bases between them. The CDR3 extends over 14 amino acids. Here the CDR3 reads CASRRSSYNSPLHF. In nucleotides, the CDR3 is TGTGCCAGCAGACGGAGCTCCTATAATTCACCCCTCCACTTT.

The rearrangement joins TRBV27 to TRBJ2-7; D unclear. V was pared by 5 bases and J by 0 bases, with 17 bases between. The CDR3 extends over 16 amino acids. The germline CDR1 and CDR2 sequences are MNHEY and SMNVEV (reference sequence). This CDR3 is CASSGTLSGSSYEQYF. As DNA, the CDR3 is TGTGCCAGCAGTGGTACACTCTCCGGCAGCTCCTACGAGCAGTACTTC.

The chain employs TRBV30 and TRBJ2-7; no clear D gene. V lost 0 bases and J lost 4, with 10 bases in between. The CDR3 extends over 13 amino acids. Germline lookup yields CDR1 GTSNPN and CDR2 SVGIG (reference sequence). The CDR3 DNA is TGTGCCTGGAGTGTAATAGGTTCTTACGAGCAGTACTTC. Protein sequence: CAWSVIGSYEQYF.

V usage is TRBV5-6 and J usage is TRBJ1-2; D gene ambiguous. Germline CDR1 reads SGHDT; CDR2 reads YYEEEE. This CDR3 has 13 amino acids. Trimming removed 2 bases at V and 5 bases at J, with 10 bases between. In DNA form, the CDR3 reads TGTGCCAGCAGCTTTAAGAGTCCGTATGGCTACACCTTC. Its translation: CASSFKSPYGYTF.

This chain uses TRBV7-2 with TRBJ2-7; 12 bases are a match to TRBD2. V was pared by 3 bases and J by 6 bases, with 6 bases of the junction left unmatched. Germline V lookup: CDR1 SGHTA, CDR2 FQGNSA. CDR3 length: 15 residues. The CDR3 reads CASSFRLAGVSEQYF. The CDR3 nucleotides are TGTGCCAGCAGCTTTAGACTAGCGGGAGTTTCCGAGCAGTACTTC.

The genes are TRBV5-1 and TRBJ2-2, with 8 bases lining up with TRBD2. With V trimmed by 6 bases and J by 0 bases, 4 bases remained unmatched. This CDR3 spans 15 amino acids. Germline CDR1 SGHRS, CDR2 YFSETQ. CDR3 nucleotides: TGCGCCAGCACCCCCGGGGGGGCGAACACCGGGGAGCTGTTTTTT. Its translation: CASTPGGANTGELFF.

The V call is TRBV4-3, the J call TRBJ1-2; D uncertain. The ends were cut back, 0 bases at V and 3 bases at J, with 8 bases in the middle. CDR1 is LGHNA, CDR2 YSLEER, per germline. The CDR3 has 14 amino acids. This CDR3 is CASSQDAVYYGYTF. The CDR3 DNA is TGCGCCAGCAGCCAAGATGCGGTCTACTATGGCTACACCTTC.

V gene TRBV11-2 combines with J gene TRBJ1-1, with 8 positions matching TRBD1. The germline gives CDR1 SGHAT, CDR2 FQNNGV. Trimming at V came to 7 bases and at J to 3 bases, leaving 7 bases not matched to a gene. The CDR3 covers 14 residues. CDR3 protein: CASTSTGEDTEAFF. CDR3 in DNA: TGTGCCAGCACTTCGACAGGGGAAGACACTGAAGCTTTCTTT.

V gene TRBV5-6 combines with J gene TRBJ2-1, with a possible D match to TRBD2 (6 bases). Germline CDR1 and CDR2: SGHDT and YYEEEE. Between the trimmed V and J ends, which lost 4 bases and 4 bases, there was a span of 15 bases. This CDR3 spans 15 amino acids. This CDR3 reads CASSEYRDSYNEQFF. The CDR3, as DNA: TGTGCCAGCAGCGAATACCGGGACTCATACAATGAGCAGTTCTTC. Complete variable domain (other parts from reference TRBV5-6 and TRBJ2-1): DAGVTQSPTHLIKTRGQQVTLRCSPKSGHDTVSWYQQALGQGPQFIFQYYEEEERQRGNFPDRFSGHQFPNYSSELNVNALLLGDSALYLCASSEYRDSYNEQFFGPGTRLTVL.

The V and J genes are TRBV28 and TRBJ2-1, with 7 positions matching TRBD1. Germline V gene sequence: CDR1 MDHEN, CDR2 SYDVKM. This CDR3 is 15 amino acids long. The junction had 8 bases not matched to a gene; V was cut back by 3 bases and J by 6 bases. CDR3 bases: TGTGCCAGCAGTTTCTCAAGGGCAGGGGGCAATGAGCAGTTCTTC. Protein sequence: CASSFSRAGGNEQFF. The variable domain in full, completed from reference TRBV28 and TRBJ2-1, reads DVKVTQSSRYLVKRTGEKVFLECVQDMDHENMFWYRQDPGLGLRLIYFSYDVKMKEKGDIPEGYSVSREKKERFSLILESASTNQTSMYLCASSFSRAGGNEQFFGPGTRLTVL.

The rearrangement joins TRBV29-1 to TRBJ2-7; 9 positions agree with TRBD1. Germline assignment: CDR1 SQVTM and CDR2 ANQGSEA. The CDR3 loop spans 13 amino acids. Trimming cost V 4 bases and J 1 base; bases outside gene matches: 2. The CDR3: CSVVGTGSYEQYF. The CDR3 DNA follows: TGCAGCGTTGTGGGGACAGGGTCCTACGAGCAGTACTTC.

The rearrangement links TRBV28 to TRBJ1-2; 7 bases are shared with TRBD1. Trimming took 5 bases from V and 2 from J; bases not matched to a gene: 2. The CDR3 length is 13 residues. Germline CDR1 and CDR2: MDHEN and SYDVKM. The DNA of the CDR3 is TGTGCCAGCAGTCTGACAGGGAACTATGGCTACACCTTC. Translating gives CASSLTGNYGYTF.

DNA for the CDR3: TGCAGCGTTGATATTAGGGGCATGAACACTGAAGCTTTCTTT. Protein sequence: CSVDIRGMNTEAFF. The chain uses TRBV29-1 and TRBJ1-1, with D perhaps TRBD1 (5 bases). The CDR3 totals 14 residues. Looked up from germline, CDR1 is SQVTM and CDR2 is ANQGSEA. The V gene lost 3 bases and the J gene lost 0 bases, with 11 bases spanning the gap.